These T cell receptor beta chains were read from a single sample in a study of Ad26.COV2.S vaccination and SARS-CoV-2 variants. The repertoire was sequenced with immunoSEQ multiplex PCR; TCRdb's copy has only in-frame clones and lacks some. The sample has a few hundred thousand clones; about 80% are singletons. The material sequenced was peripheral blood, taken in a trial of Ad26.COV2.S vaccine versus placebo. The receptors here all came from a person between 18 and 60 years old who received the Ad26.COV2.S COVID-19 vaccine or a placebo. The CDR3 runs from the conserved cysteine through the conserved F or W. A D gene is named only where the DNA matches it firmly. The listing skips clone size in some rows; elsewhere it reads once, few, many or a size class.

>TRBJ2-3|TRBV12-5|TRBD1|.|15
TGTGCTAGTGGTCTTCACAGGGGGCAGGGAGATACGCAGTATTTT
CASGLHRGQGDTQYF
>TRBJ1-3|TRBV30|.|few|13
TGTGCCTGGTGCTTTGGTCCTGGAAACACCATATATTTT
CAWCFGPGNTIYF
>TRBJ2-2|TRBV4-1|TRBD1|.|15
TGCGCCAGCAGCCAAGATCGACAGGGGGGCGGGGAGCTGTTTTTT
CASSQDRQGGGELFF
>TRBJ2-1|TRBV19|TRBD2|.|15
TGTGCCACCCATTCTAGCGGGGTTAGGATCCATGAGCAGTTCTTC
CATHSSGVRIHEQFF
>TRBJ2-7|TRBV15|.|.|15
TGTGCCACCAGCAGAAGCTTGCGGGGGCCCTACGAGCAGTACTTC
CATSRSLRGPYEQYF
>TRBJ2-1|TRBV27|TRBD1|.|12
TGTGCCAGCAGCGCCACAGGGGATGAGCAGTTCTTC
CASSATGDEQFF
>TRBJ1-2|TRBV7-9|.|.|13
TGTGCCAGCAGCTTACAGGCTAACTATGGCTACACCTTC
CASSLQANYGYTF
>TRBJ1-6|TRBV19|.|.|18
TGTGCCAGTAGTAACGTCAAAGGGTCCAGCTCCTATAATTCACCCCTCCACTTT
CASSNVKGSSSYNSPLHF
>TRBJ2-7|TRBV30|.|.|17
TGTGCCTGGAAGGGACGGGACTTGGGATGGGCCTCCTACGAGCAGTACTTC
CAWKGRDLGWASYEQYF
>TRBJ1-3|TRBV7-9|.|.|14
TGTGCCAGCAGCGTCATAGGAGCTGGAAACACCATATATTTT
CASSVIGAGNTIYF
>TRBJ2-1|TRBV6-6|.|.|14
TGTGCCAGCAGAAAACTCGGGGGCCCCAATGAGCAGTTCTTC
CASRKLGGPNEQFF
>TRBJ1-1|TRBV19|.|.|15
TGTGCCAGTAGCCCCCTCAGGGGTAGGGGCACTGAAGCTTTCTTT
CASSPLRGRGTEAFF
>TRBJ2-7|TRBV9|TRBD2|.|16
TGTGCCAGCAGCGTAGGGGTAGCTAGCGGGAGATACGAGCAGTACTTC
CASSVGVASGRYEQYF
>TRBJ1-5|TRBV11-2|.|.|16
TGTGCCAGCAGCTTAGGGGGTCAGCCTAGCAATCAGCCCCAGCATTTT
CASSLGGQPSNQPQHF
>TRBJ2-5|TRBV6-5|.|.|14
TGTGCCAGCAGGCAGGACCTTCTAGGAGAGACCCAGTACTTC
CASRQDLLGETQYF
>TRBJ1-2|TRBV2|.|.|11
TGTGCCAGCAGTGAATGGGAGGGCTACACCTTC
CASSEWEGYTF
>TRBJ2-6|TRBV27|.|.|13
TGTGCCAGCAGCCTAACTGGGGCCAACGTCCTGACTTTC
CASSLTGANVLTF
>TRBJ1-1|TRBV4-1|TRBD1|.|17
TGCGCCAGCAGTCTGGACGGGACAGGGGGCGCGGACGTTGAAGCTTTCTTT
CASSLDGTGGADVEAFF
>TRBJ2-7|TRBV4-1|.|.|16
TGCGCCAGCAGCCAAGTCGTTGGGACTTCAGGGGTCGAGCAGTACTTC
CASSQVVGTSGVEQYF
>TRBJ2-1|TRBV5-1|TRBD2|.|17
TGCGCCAGCAGCCGGACTAGCGGGAGGGACTTTTACAATGAGCAGTTCTTC
CASSRTSGRDFYNEQFF
>TRBJ2-7|TRBV6-5|.|.|13
TGTGCCAGCGGCGGGCGGGGCCCCTACGAGCAGTACTTC
CASGGRGPYEQYF
>TRBJ1-2|TRBV27|TRBD1|.|13
TGTGCCAGCAGTTGGACAGGGAGGGAGAGCTACACCTTC
CASSWTGRESYTF
>TRBJ1-2|TRBV4-3|.|.|16
TGCGCCAGCAGCCAAGATGGTTTGCAGGGGATCGATGGCTACACCTTC
CASSQDGLQGIDGYTF
>TRBJ2-5|TRBV7-3|TRBD2|.|15
TGTGCCAGCAGCTTGCTGGGGGGGATCCAAGAGACCCAGTACTTC
CASSLLGGIQETQYF
>TRBJ1-1|TRBV7-9|.|once|14
TGTGCCAGCAGCCTCGACAGGTTGAACACTGAAGCTTTCTTT
CASSLDRLNTEAFF
>TRBJ1-2|TRBV5-6|.|.|16
TGTGCCAGCAGCTTGGTCATTGCGACAGCCTACTATGGCTACACCTTC
CASSLVIATAYYGYTF
>TRBJ2-1|TRBV6-6|.|once|15
TGTGCCAGCAGTTGGTCATCCAAGGCCTACAATGAGCAGTTCTTC
CASSWSSKAYNEQFF
>TRBJ2-5|TRBV7-2|TRBD2|.|15
TGTGCCAGCAGGTTACGACTAGCGGGGGAGGAGACCCAGTACTTC
CASRLRLAGEETQYF
>TRBJ2-2|TRBV19|.|.|16
TGTGCCAGTAGTACCGACAGGTCTGGTAACACCGGGGAGCTGTTTTTT
CASSTDRSGNTGELFF
>TRBJ2-7|TRBV5-4|.|.|14
TGTGCCAGCAGCTTTCCCGGGCTGACAACGAAGCAGTACTTC
CASSFPGLTTKQYF
>TRBJ1-1|TRBV10-2|.|.|16
TGCGCCAGCAGTTTTTCCCCCAGGGACATGAACACTGAAGCTTTCTTT
CASSFSPRDMNTEAFF
>TRBJ2-3|TRBV7-3|.|.|15
TGTGCCAGCAGCTTAACCGGGGCTCGCACAGATACGCAGTATTTT
CASSLTGARTDTQYF
>TRBJ1-4|TRBV2|.|.|12
TGTGCCAGCAGGTATGACAGTGAAAAACTGTTTTTT
CASRYDSEKLFF
>TRBJ1-4|TRBV5-1|.|.|16
TGCGCCAGCAGCTTGGGTCCGAGGGAGGAGAATGAAAAACTGTTTTTT
CASSLGPREENEKLFF
>TRBJ2-1|TRBV5-1|TRBD2|once|17
TGCGCCAGCAGCGCTTATCTAGCGGGATGGGGGTACAATGAGCAGTTCTTC
CASSAYLAGWGYNEQFF
>TRBJ1-5|TRBV6-5|.|.|14
TGTGCCAGCCTCGCACAGGGAGGAGGTCAGCCCCAGCATTTT
CASLAQGGGQPQHF